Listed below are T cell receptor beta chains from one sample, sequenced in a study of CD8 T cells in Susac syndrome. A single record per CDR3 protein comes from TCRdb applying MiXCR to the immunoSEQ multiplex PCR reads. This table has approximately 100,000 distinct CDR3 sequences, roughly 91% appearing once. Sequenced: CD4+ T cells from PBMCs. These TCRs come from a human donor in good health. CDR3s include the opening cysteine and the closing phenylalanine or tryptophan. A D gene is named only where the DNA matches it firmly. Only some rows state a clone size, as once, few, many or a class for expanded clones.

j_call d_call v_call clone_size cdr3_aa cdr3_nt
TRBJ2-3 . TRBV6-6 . CASSGASGDTQYF TGTGCCAGCAGCGGGGCGTCAGGAGATACGCAGTATTTT
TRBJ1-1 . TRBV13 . CASSFFPEAFF TGTGCCAGCAGCTTCTTCCCTGAAGCTTTCTTT
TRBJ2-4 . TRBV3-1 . CASSPGGGGKNIQYF TGTGCCAGCAGCCCCGGAGGGGGAGGCAAAAACATTCAGTACTTC
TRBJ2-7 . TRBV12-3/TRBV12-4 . CASSLNRGNYEQYF TGTGCCAGCAGTTTAAATAGGGGCAACTACGAGCAGTACTTC
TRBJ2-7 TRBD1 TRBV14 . CASSRRGTGGKSYEQYF TGTGCCAGCAGTCGTCGAGGGACAGGGGGGAAGTCCTACGAGCAGTACTTC
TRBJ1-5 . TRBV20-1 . CSAGLTDNQPQHF TGCAGTGCTGGACTAACGGATAATCAGCCCCAGCATTTT
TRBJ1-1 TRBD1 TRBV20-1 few CSARQFGTGRNEAFF TGCAGTGCTAGACAATTCGGGACAGGCAGAAATGAAGCTTTCTTT
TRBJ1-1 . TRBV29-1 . CSVVGQAMNTEAFF TGCAGCGTTGTCGGGCAGGCCATGAACACTGAAGCTTTCTTT
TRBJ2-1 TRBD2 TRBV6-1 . CASSPSAASGGKIYNEQFF TGTGCCAGCAGCCCGTCGGCGGCTAGCGGAGGGAAGATATACAATGAGCAGTTCTTC
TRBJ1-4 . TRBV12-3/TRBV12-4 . CASASGQGRMGLFF TGTGCCAGCGCGTCGGGTCAGGGCCGGATGGGACTGTTTTTT
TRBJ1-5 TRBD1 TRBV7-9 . CASSSTGDRGNQPQHF TGTGCCAGCAGCTCCACAGGGGATCGGGGCAATCAGCCCCAGCATTTT
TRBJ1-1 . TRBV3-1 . CANSQDNRWITEAFF TGTGCCAACAGCCAAGATAACAGATGGATCACTGAAGCTTTCTTT
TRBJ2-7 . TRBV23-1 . CASSQFTSVGRSPYEQYF TGCGCCAGCAGTCAATTCACGTCAGTTGGTCGGTCCCCCTACGAGCAGTACTTC
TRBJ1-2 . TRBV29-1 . CSVDPRGGYTF TGCAGCGTTGACCCACGAGGGGGCTACACCTTC
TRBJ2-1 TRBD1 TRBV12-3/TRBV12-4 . CASRKTGALSSYNEQFF TGTGCCAGCAGGAAGACAGGGGCCTTGAGCTCCTACAATGAGCAGTTCTTC
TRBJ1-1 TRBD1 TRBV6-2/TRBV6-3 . CASSPGQGPTEAFF TGTGCCAGCAGTCCGGGACAGGGTCCAACTGAAGCTTTCTTT
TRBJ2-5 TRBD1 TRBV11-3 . CASSSTGTGGSETQYF TGTGCCAGCAGCTCGACCGGGACAGGGGGCTCGGAGACCCAGTACTTC
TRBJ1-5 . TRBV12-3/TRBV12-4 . CASRKPGDGQPQHF TGTGCCAGCAGAAAGCCGGGGGACGGGCAGCCCCAGCATTTT
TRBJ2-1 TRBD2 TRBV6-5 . CASSYSAGGTYNEQFF TGTGCCAGCAGTTACTCAGCGGGAGGTACCTACAATGAGCAGTTCTTC
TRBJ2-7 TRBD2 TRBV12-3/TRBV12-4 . CASSASGSYEQYF TGTGCCAGCTCAGCTAGCGGGAGCTACGAGCAGTACTTC
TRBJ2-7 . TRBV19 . CASSIVGRDEQYF TGTGCCAGTAGTATAGTTGGGCGCGACGAGCAGTACTTC
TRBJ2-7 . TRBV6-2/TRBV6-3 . CASSRPRSFIHEQYF TGTGCCAGCAGTCGCCCGAGGAGCTTTATCCACGAGCAGTACTTC
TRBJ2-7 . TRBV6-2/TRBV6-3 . CASSYSRAGEQYF TGTGCCAGCAGTTACTCGAGGGCGGGTGAGCAGTACTTC
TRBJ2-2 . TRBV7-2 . CASSLAPQGKLFF TGTGCCAGCAGCTTAGCGCCACAAGGGAAGCTGTTTTTT
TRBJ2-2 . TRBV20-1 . CSAHSGLGATGELFF TGCAGTGCGCACTCAGGCCTGGGGGCCACCGGGGAGCTGTTTTTT
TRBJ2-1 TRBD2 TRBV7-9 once CASSLDPGRVAYNEQFF TGTGCCAGCAGCTTAGATCCCGGGAGGGTTGCCTACAATGAGCAGTTCTTC
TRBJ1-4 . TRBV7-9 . CASSLGEHGEKLFF TGTGCCAGCAGCTTGGGGGAACATGGTGAAAAACTGTTTTTT
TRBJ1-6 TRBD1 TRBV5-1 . CASSGGTGADSPLHF TGCGCCAGCAGCGGGGGGACAGGGGCTGATTCACCCCTCCACTTT
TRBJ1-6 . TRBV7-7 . CASSLQENSPLHF TGTGCTAGCAGCTTACAGGAGAATTCACCCCTCCACTTT
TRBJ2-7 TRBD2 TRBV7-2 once CASSLRWSGRDEQYF TGTGCCAGCAGCTTACGTTGGTCAGGGAGGGACGAGCAGTACTTC
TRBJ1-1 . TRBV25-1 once CASSFSDGAFF TGTGCCAGCAGTTTCTCTGATGGGGCTTTCTTT
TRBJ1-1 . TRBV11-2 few CASSLDPGPVSEAFF TGTGCCAGCAGCTTAGACCCCGGCCCGGTTTCTGAAGCTTTCTTT
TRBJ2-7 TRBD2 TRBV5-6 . CASSFYWTSGIYEQYF TGTGCCAGCAGCTTTTATTGGACTAGCGGCATCTACGAGCAGTACTTC
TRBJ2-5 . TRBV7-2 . CASSFRGWTSQETQYF TGTGCCAGCAGCTTTAGGGGCTGGACCTCTCAAGAGACCCAGTACTTC
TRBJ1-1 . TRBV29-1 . CSVEGSGELHTEAFF TGCAGCGTTGAAGGGTCCGGGGAGTTGCACACTGAAGCTTTCTTT
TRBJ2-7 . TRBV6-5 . CASSYAGYEQYF TGTGCCAGCAGTTACGCCGGCTACGAGCAGTACTTC
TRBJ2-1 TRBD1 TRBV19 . CASSMGTGGVNEQFF TGTGCCAGTAGTATGGGGACAGGGGGAGTCAATGAGCAGTTCTTC
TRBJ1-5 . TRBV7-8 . CASSPTPGTREPQHF TGTGCCAGCAGCCCCACCCCGGGAACAAGGGAGCCCCAGCATTTT
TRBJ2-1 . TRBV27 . CASSPRQSSYNEQFF TGTGCCAGCAGTCCTCGACAGAGCTCCTACAATGAGCAGTTCTTC
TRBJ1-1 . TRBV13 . CASSLGSSEAFF TGTGCCAGCAGCTTAGGGTCCAGTGAAGCTTTCTTT
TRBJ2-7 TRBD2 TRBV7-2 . CASTEAGSYEQYF TGTGCCAGCACCGAAGCGGGGTCCTACGAGCAGTACTTC
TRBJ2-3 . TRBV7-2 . CASSLSAGASTDTQYF TGTGCCAGCAGCTTATCTGCAGGGGCTAGCACAGATACGCAGTATTTT
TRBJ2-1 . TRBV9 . CASSVGPTNEQFF TGTGCCAGCAGCGTAGGACCGACCAATGAGCAGTTCTTC
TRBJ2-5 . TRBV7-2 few CASSFSETQYF TGTGCCAGCAGCTTTAGCGAGACCCAGTACTTC
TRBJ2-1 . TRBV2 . CASHSRYNEQFF TGTGCCAGCCATTCAAGGTACAATGAGCAGTTCTTC
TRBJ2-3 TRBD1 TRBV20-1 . CSARPGQDGTQYF TGCAGTGCTAGACCCGGACAGGACGGTACGCAGTATTTT
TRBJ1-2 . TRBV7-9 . CASSLMANYGYTF TGTGCCAGCAGCTTGATGGCTAACTATGGCTACACCTTC
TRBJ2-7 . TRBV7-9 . CASSLRESYEQYF TGTGCCAGCAGCTTACGGGAGTCCTACGAGCAGTACTTC
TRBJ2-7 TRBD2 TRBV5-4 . CASSILAGSSYEQYF TGTGCCAGCAGCATTCTAGCGGGGTCGTCCTACGAGCAGTACTTC
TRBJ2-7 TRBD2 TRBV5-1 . CASSLAGPTSHEQYF TGCGCCAGCAGCCTAGCGGGACCCACTTCCCACGAGCAGTACTTC
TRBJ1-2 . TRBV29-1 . CSDGGGKRGYTF TGCAGCGACGGTGGGGGGAAGAGGGGCTACACCTTC
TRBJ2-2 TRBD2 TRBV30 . CAWGRLRAGELELFF TGTGCCTGGGGGAGGCTCCGAGCGGGAGAACTGGAGCTGTTTTTT
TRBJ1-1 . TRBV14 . CASSARTGWAEAFF TGTGCCAGCAGCGCGCGGACTGGCTGGGCTGAAGCTTTCTTT